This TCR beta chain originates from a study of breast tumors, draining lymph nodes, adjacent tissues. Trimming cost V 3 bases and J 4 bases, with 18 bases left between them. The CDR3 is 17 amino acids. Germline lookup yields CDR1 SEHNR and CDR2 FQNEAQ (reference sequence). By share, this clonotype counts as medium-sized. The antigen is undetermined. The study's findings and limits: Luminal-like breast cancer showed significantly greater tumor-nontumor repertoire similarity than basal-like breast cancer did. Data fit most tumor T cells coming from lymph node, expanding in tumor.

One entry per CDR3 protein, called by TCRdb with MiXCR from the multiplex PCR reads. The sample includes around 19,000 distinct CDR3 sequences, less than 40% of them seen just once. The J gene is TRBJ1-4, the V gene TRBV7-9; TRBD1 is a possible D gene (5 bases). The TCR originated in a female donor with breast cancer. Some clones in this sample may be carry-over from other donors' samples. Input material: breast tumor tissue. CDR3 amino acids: CASSLRSGTDINEKLFF. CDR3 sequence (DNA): TGTGCCAGCAGCTTGAGGTCCGGGACGGATATTAATGAAAAACTGTTTTTT.